The T cell receptor (beta chain) described here comes from a study of blood T cell repertoires in COVID-19. Background on the study: From the United States, Italy and Spain came samples of acute and convalescent COVID-19.

In assigning cohorts, the study relied on participant-reported clinical history. Measured with immunoSEQ multiplex PCR; TCRdb has only the in-frame clones, and not every one. This sample has 260,000 or so clones, with around 84% found just once. The CDR3 extends over 16 amino acids. The junction had 18 bases not matched to a gene; V was cut back by 8 bases and J by 4 bases. Germline loops: CDR1 GTSNPN, CDR2 SVGIG (reference sequence). The chain is built from TRBV30 and TRBJ1-1, with 8 bases identical to TRBD1. The sequence came from a woman between 45 and 65 years old who had recovered from COVID-19. The specimen sequenced was PBMCs or T cells enriched from blood (not recorded which). CDR3 sequence reads: CAADPGQASIVTEAFF. The DNA of the CDR3 is TGTGCCGCCGATCCGGGACAGGCATCCATCGTCACTGAAGCTTTCTTT.